This T cell receptor (beta chain) was identified during a study of blood T cell repertoires in COVID-19 (TCRdb year 2020). Background on the whole study: Collaborator samples came from the United States, Italy and Spain and covered acute and convalescent phases of COVID-19. A freely available public database, intended as a resource for researchers studying the immune response to SARS-CoV-2, is where the repertoires were released. HLA class I and class II types, where available, came from metadata supplied by the sample provider rather than from assay-based typing. The material from the prospective study consisted of cDNA or gDNA derived from T cells, B-cell-depleted T cells, or PBMCs. Subjects who had been exposed to COVID-19, were actively infected with it, or had recovered from it provided the deeply sampled blood TCRbeta repertoires that made up the dataset. The samples were drawn from two sources: the first 160 participants of the ongoing ImmuneRACE study, and 1,254 subjects contributed by 6 global collaborators. Nearly every sample came with metadata listing a de-identified subject ID, COVID-19 status, age in years and sex. General study outcomes and caveats: Clinical and demographic metadata were provided uncurated, with the amount varying by source and participant.

Comments on this clone: This clone's antigen is unknown. No qualities accompany the bases; no much larger clone lies one base away.

One collaborating source in Seattle enrolled patients while the patients were actively infected and followed the patients over time throughout the course of disease. The collaborating institutions used their own protocols to collect whole blood in K2EDTA tubes. For TCRbeta analysis, collaborators shipped samples in one of three forms: frozen whole blood, isolated PBMCs, or DNA extracted from either of those sample types. Taken from cysteine to phenylalanine, the CDR3 has 16 residues. The entry retains the CDR3 DNA only, 48 bases that are in frame from base 1. Between the V and J ends, shortened by 1 base and 0 bases respectively, the junction contains 9 bases. CDR1 and CDR2 (LGHNA, YSLEER) derive from the germline V gene. TCRbeta CDR3 regions were amplified from genomic DNA using the immunoSEQ Assay, a bias-controlled multiplex PCR. Under the source paper's analysis protocol: The number of nucleated cells in each sample was estimated from the amplification of reference gene primers within the assay. To quantify the absolute abundance of each unique TCRbeta CDR3 rearrangement, sequence reads were collapsed and filtered. For each sample, productive Simpson clonality was calculated as the square root of Simpson's diversity index across productive rearrangements. TCRdb's version of the immuneACCESS table is confined to in-frame rearrangements and falls short of the full clone set. An unresolved V gene accounts for under half of the shortfall where checked; the remainder is of unknown origin. The V and J calls and clone size were taken over from that table, and D and trimming were inferred from the DNA. Within this sample are 390,000 or so clones, with approximately 87% of them counted one time only. About 9.4% of the sample is taken by the ten largest.

Sequencing was done on a sample of peripheral blood. The receptor was isolated from a woman aged 30 to 39 with COVID-19, enrolled during active disease. The sequence joins TRBV4-3 to TRBJ1-4, with an unclear D gene assignment. In nucleotide form, the sequence is TGCGCCAGCAGCCAAGCAACACATGCAACTAATGAAAAACTGTTTTTT. It is translated as CASSQATHATNEKLFF.